These T cell receptor beta chains were read from a single sample in a study of CD8 T cells in Susac syndrome. Using its own MiXCR run on the immunoSEQ multiplex PCR reads, TCRdb lists one record per CDR3 protein. The sample lists 200,000 to 300,000 distinct CDR3 sequences, about 95% occurring once. The sequenced material came from CD4+ T cells from PBMCs. Receptor source: a human donor with Susac syndrome. CDR3s include the opening cysteine and the closing phenylalanine or tryptophan. The D gene is left open where the match is weak. Not every row has a clone size; where given, it reads once, few, many or a size class.

CDR3 length	clone size	D gene	J gene	V gene	CDR3 DNA	CDR3 protein
14	-	-	TRBJ1-2	TRBV14	TGTGCCAGCAGCCAAGATCGGGGGATCTATGGCTACACCTTC	CASSQDRGIYGYTF
13	few	-	TRBJ2-7	TRBV6-5	TGTGCCAGCAGGACAGGCAACCGCTACGAGCAGTACTTC	CASRTGNRYEQYF
14	once	-	TRBJ1-1	TRBV11-2	TGTGCCAGCAGCTTAGAACTAAGGGGCTCTGAAGCTTTCTTT	CASSLELRGSEAFF
14	-	-	TRBJ1-4	TRBV4-2	TGTGCCAGCAGCCAAGATGACAGGCTCGGAAAACTGTTTTTT	CASSQDDRLGKLFF
13	-	-	TRBJ2-2	TRBV29-1	TGCAGCGTTGAACGACCGGAGTCCGGGGAGCTGTTTTTT	CSVERPESGELFF
12	once	TRBD2	TRBJ2-1	TRBV6-2/TRBV6-3	TGTGCCAGCAGTGGGAGGACTAGCGCTGAGTTCTTC	CASSGRTSAEFF
17	-	-	TRBJ2-7	TRBV29-1	TGCAGCGTGTTGAAGAGACGGGACTTGGTCAGCTCCTACGAGCAGTACTTC	CSVLKRRDLVSSYEQYF
12	-	-	TRBJ1-1	TRBV6-5	TGTGCCAGCCACGGTTTTAACACTGAAGCTTTCTTT	CASHGFNTEAFF
16	-	TRBD2	TRBJ2-1	TRBV4-2	TGTGCCAGCAGCCTTATGACTAGCGGGGCGAACAATGAGCAGTTCTTC	CASSLMTSGANNEQFF
14	-	TRBD2	TRBJ2-7	TRBV7-9	TGTGCCAGCAGCACCCTCGGGAGGCCCCACGAGCAGTACTTC	CASSTLGRPHEQYF
14	-	TRBD1	TRBJ1-2	TRBV20-1	TGCAGTGCTAGCCCGACAGGGAATTATGGGGGATACACCTTC	CSASPTGNYGGYTF
18	-	-	TRBJ2-1	TRBV12-5	TGTGCTAGTGGTTTGGTAATATGGAGGGGGCCGTCCTACAATGAGCAGTTCTTC	CASGLVIWRGPSYNEQFF
13	-	-	TRBJ2-7	TRBV18	TGTGCCAGCTCACCACTAGAGGGCGACGAGCAGTACTTC	CASSPLEGDEQYF
14	-	-	TRBJ1-1	TRBV30	TGTGCCTGGAGTGTAGACAGTATCAACACTGAAGCTTTCTTT	CAWSVDSINTEAFF